This record covers a single T cell receptor (beta chain). Treatment given: oral pan-JAK inhibitor, 5-10 mg twice daily. RNA, once extracted, was reverse transcribed into cDNA for use as the sequencing template. TCRdb keeps only in-frame clones here, not all; method: immunoSEQ multiplex PCR. The table has some 150,000 clones, 58% seen once. The data stem from a study of CD8+ T cells in alopecia areata. The CDR3 is 13 amino acids. Germline V gene data show CDR1 as MNHEY and CDR2 as SVGAGI. Unmatched junction bases numbered 2, after V lost 4 bases and J lost 10 bases. J is TRBJ1-6 and V is TRBV6-5, with TRBD1 matching over 9 bases. This TCR was recovered from a human donor with alopecia areata. The sample here was CD4+ T cells sorted from blood, taken between weeks 55 and 65, from a patient treated with tofacitinib. The CDR3 coding sequence is TGTGCCAGCAGTTGGGGACAGGGATCACCCCTCCACTTT. Amino acids: CASSWGQGSPLHF.